This T cell receptor beta chain emerged from a study of CD8+CD57+ T cells in acquired aplastic anemia. Turning to the study itself: Average DNA yield from sorted CD4+ and CD8+ cells was about 3 ug.

V gave up 6 bases and J gave up 4 bases, with 15 bases separating them. CDR1 is MGHDK and CDR2 is SYGVNS in the germline V gene. The CDR3 runs to 14 residues. TCR beta VDJ and CDR3 were profiled, and genomic DNA was the template. TCRdb re-called the reads through MiXCR, storing one row per CDR3 protein. The sample yields some 150,000 distinct CDR3 sequences, 71% seen once. On this clonotype: The antigen is unknown.

An expansion of CD8+CD57+ cells by flow cytometry had been shown in patients chosen for sequencing. Study-wide results and caveats: Roughly 30 was the count of CD8+ CDR3 sequences that patients shared with controls.

The sequenced sample consisted of sorted CD4+, CD8+, or CD8+CD57+ T cells (not recorded which) from PBMCs. The genes are TRBV25-1 and TRBJ1-2; no definite D call. The receptor was derived from a human donor with aplastic anemia. The CDR3 protein is CASRSRVTFYGYTF. CDR3 bases: TGTGCCAGCAGAAGCCGGGTCACCTTCTATGGCTACACCTTC.